The text below deals with one TCR beta chain. Its target is not known. The junction departs from the called germline gene at one end, perhaps through a read error. Germline V lookup: CDR1 SSHAT, CDR2 FNYEAQ (reference sequence). This CDR3 spans 14 amino acids. These data come from a study of T cell responses to AZD1222 COVID-19 vaccine. The study's findings and limits: The donor cohort was predominantly white British with a female majority, and clonal diversity may have been underestimated.

Assay: immunoSEQ multiplex PCR; the TCRdb copy retains only in-frame clones and omits some. The sample holds tens of thousands of clones, roughly 86% seen once. This chain links TRBV7-7 with TRBJ2-5, with TRBD1 matching 7 bases. Source: peripheral blood, taken 28 days after the second AZD1222 dose. This sequence originates from an adult who received the AZD1222 COVID-19 vaccine. DNA of the CDR3: TGTGCTAGCAGCTTAGGGACAGCTGTAGAGACCCAGTACTTC. Its translation is CASSLGTAVETQYF.